A single sample is the source of the 29 T cell receptor beta chains below, sequenced in a study of blood T cell repertoires in COVID-19 (TCRdb year 2020). Library construction relied on the immunoSEQ multiplex PCR assay. The source is immuneACCESS, and TCRdb retained only in-frame sequences with V and J called. Part of the clones is not carried over; for the studies checked, unresolved V genes explain less than half of this, and the remainder is unexplained. The sample table lists some 260,000 clones, 65% to 85% of them with a count of one. About 4% of the sample comes from the top ten. Sequencing was performed on peripheral blood. The receptor source for this set is a woman aged 40 to 50 with active or convalescent COVID-19.

V is TRBV6-2 or TRBV6-3 and J is TRBJ1-1; a weak D match, TRBD1 (5 bases). From germline, CDR1 is MNHEY and CDR2 SVGEGT. The CDR3 totals 13 residues. Trimming took 0 bases from V and 10 from J, leaving 12 bases between them. The CDR3 DNA is TGTGCCAGCAGTTACTCTAAGGGGAGGTTAGCTTTCTTT. It yields the protein CASSYSKGRLAFF.

The rearrangement links TRBV5-4 to TRBJ2-5; 8 nucleotides line up with TRBD1. This CDR3 contains 16 residues. The V segment lost 4 bases and the J segment 4 bases; nucleotides outside the gene matches: 12. CDR1 and CDR2 from the germline V gene are SGHNT and YYREEE (reference sequence). The CDR3 loop reads CASSRGQGKKGETQYF. The CDR3 DNA is TGTGCCAGCAGCCGCGGACAGGGAAAAAAGGGAGAGACCCAGTACTTC.

The chain links TRBV3-1 (or the pseudogene TRBV3-2) to TRBJ1-4, with a tentative D call TRBD1 (5 bases). The germline gives CDR1 LGHDT, CDR2 YNNKEL (reference sequence). The CDR3 is made up of 15 amino acids. V shed 3 bases and J shed 8 bases, with 16 bases lying between them. CDR3 protein: CASSQQGAQGEKLFF. Written as DNA, the CDR3 is TGTGCCAGCAGCCAGCAGGGCGCCCAGGGCGAAAAACTGTTTTTT.

The gene calls are TRBV10-3 and TRBJ2-1; D is unclear. CDR1 is ENHRY, CDR2 SYGVKD, per germline. This CDR3 has 16 residues. Deletions cut 7 bases from V and 0 bases from J, with 16 bases between. CDR3 amino acids: CAITYSGSSSYNEQFF. For the CDR3, the DNA is TGTGCCATCACCTATTCAGGCTCGAGCTCCTACAATGAGCAGTTCTTC.

The chain recombines TRBV9 with TRBJ1-3; D remains ambiguous. Germline lookup yields CDR1 SGDLS and CDR2 YYNGEE. The CDR3 runs to 15 residues. Trimming stripped 2 bases from V and 2 bases from J, with 11 bases between. Here the CDR3 reads CASSVTGRTGNTIYF. CDR3 DNA: TGTGCCAGCAGCGTCACCGGGAGAACTGGAAACACCATATATTTT.

The chain uses TRBV6-5 and TRBJ2-7; D is undetermined. In germline, CDR1 is MNHEY, CDR2 SVGAGI. V lost 6 bases and J lost 10, with 13 bases in between. This CDR3 comprises 11 residues. In DNA form, the CDR3 reads TGTGCCAGCAGCCTTCTTGACACTCAGTACGTC. Its translation is CASSLLDTQYV.

The chain recombines TRBV10-3 with TRBJ2-5; D gene uncertain. V gave up 0 bases and J gave up 4 bases, with 6 bases separating them. CDR1 is ENHRY and CDR2 is SYGVKD in the germline V gene. CDR3 length equals 13 residues. This CDR3 is CAISESPRETQYF. CDR3 DNA sequence: TGTGCCATCAGTGAGTCGCCTAGAGAGACCCAGTACTTC.

The rearrangement links TRBV25-1 to TRBJ2-1; D is uncertain. The germline CDR1 and CDR2 sequences are MGHDK and SYGVNS. Deletions cut 3 bases from V and 7 bases from J, with 13 bases between. This CDR3 is built from 14 residues. CDR3 bases: TGTGCCAGCAGTGACATGGCCTTGTGGAATGAGCAGTTCTTC. It specifies CASSDMALWNEQFF.

The chain joins TRBV28 to TRBJ1-2, with 7 bases aligning to TRBD1. The trim removed 3 bases at V and 3 bases at J, leaving 7 bases unmatched. The germline V gene encodes CDR1 MDHEN and CDR2 SYDVKM. The CDR3 length is 15 residues. The CDR3 DNA reads TGTGCCAGCAGTTTCTCAGGGGGGAAGGACTATGGCTACACCTTC. It specifies CASSFSGGKDYGYTF.

J is TRBJ1-3 and V is TRBV9, with 9 positions matching TRBD1. In germline, CDR1 is SGDLS, CDR2 YYNGEE. The CDR3 loop spans 15 amino acids. V shed 2 bases, J shed 4 bases, and the junction held 4 bases outside the gene matches. The CDR3 sequence: CASSVGTGWGNTIYF. The DNA for the CDR3 is TGTGCCAGCAGCGTTGGGACAGGGTGGGGAAACACCATATATTTT.

This chain connects TRBV28 to TRBJ2-1; TRBD2 aligns across 8 bases. In germline, CDR1 is MDHEN, CDR2 SYDVKM. The CDR3 contains 11 residues. Trimming took 6 bases from V and 12 from J; bases not matched to a gene: 4. CDR3 in DNA: TGTGCCAGCAGCCCCCGGGGGGGGCAGTTCTTC. Residues: CASSPRGGQFF.

The chain carries TRBV5-5 and TRBJ1-4; 7 positions agree with TRBD1. This CDR3 has 14 amino acids. J lost 3 bases, V lost 4 bases, and 3 bases had no gene match. The germline gives CDR1 SGHKS, CDR2 YYEKEE (reference sequence). CDR3 nucleotide sequence: TGTGCCAGCAGCCAGGGGGGCTCTAATGAAAAACTGTTTTTT. This encodes CASSQGGSNEKLFF.

This chain links TRBV4-2 with TRBJ2-2; 10 positions match TRBD2. CDR3 size: 21 residues. The ends lost 4 bases at V and 5 bases at J; junction bases unmatched: 22. The V gene's germline CDR1 is LGHNA and CDR2 YNFKEQ. CDR3: CASSPGRAGGLAHPRTGELFF. The DNA for the CDR3 is TGTGCCAGCAGCCCTGGTCGAGCGGGGGGGCTTGCCCACCCGAGAACCGGGGAGCTGTTTTTT.

The V and J genes are TRBV5-6 and TRBJ1-5; 9 bases are a match to TRBD1. CDR1 is SGHDT and CDR2 is YYEEEE in the germline V gene. Losses at the gene ends were 4 bases for V and 6 bases for J; bases not matched to a gene: 2. The CDR3 is made up of 13 amino acids. CDR3 loop: CASSPDRGQPQHF. The CDR3 region has the DNA TGTGCCAGCAGCCCGGACAGGGGTCAGCCCCAGCATTTT.

The rearrangement links TRBV30 to TRBJ2-5; 9 nucleotides align to TRBD2. Per germline, CDR1 GTSNPN and CDR2 SVGIG (reference sequence). Unmatched junction bases numbered 7, after V lost 0 bases and J lost 11 bases. CDR3 size: 13 residues. The DNA for the CDR3 is TGTGCCTGGAGTGTACCCAGCGGGGGGCCTCAGTACTTC. It specifies CAWSVPSGGPQYF.

The V gene is TRBV5-1, the J gene TRBJ2-7, with 7 bases that match TRBD2. This CDR3 is 17 amino acids long. CDR1 is SGHRS and CDR2 is YFSETQ in the germline V gene. V was pared by 1 base and J by 2 bases, with 12 bases of the junction left unmatched. In DNA form, the CDR3 reads TGCGCCAGCAGCTTGTCAGCGGGACGCCATTGGCCCTACGAGCAGTACTTC. This gives the protein CASSLSAGRHWPYEQYF.

V and J are TRBV21-1 and TRBJ1-1; the table's D call, TRBD1, has no DNA check behind it. TRBV21-1 is given as a pseudogene. This CDR3 is 14 amino acids long. CDR3 residues: CASSVRQGPTEAFF. The CDR3 DNA sequence: TGTGCCAGCAGCGTCCGACAGGGTCCCACTGAAGCTTTCTTT.

The V and J genes are TRBV19 and TRBJ2-7; TRBD1 aligns across 9 bases. The CDR3 length is 14 residues. The trim removed 8 bases at V and 3 bases at J, leaving 8 bases unmatched. Looked up from germline, CDR1 is LNHDA and CDR2 is SQIVND (reference sequence). The CDR3 DNA follows: TGTGCCAGTCGTTTAACGGACAGGGGCTACGAGCAGTACTTC. Amino acids: CASRLTDRGYEQYF.

J is TRBJ1-3 and V is TRBV19; 10 bases align to TRBD1. The CDR3 totals 16 residues. V shed 5 bases and J 3 bases; nucleotides not matched to a gene: 7. In germline, CDR1 is LNHDA, CDR2 SQIVND (reference sequence). The DNA for the CDR3 is TGTGCCAGTAGTCCTCGACAGGGGGCGGGTGGAAACACCATATATTTT. Translation: CASSPRQGAGGNTIYF.

J is TRBJ1-4 and V is TRBV10-3, with D unclear. Trimming took off 11 bases at V and 8 bases at J, with 12 bases between the two ends. Germline lookup yields CDR1 ENHRY and CDR2 SYGVKD. CDR3 length: 11 residues. The CDR3 protein is CAAGEGEKLFF. In DNA form, the CDR3 reads TGTGCCGCCGGGGAAGGGGAAAAACTGTTTTTT.

The gene calls are TRBV14 and TRBJ1-2; tentatively, D is TRBD1 (6 bases). The CDR3 length is 14 residues. The ends were cut back, 4 bases at V and 3 bases at J, with 12 bases in the middle. CDR1 is SGHDN, CDR2 FVKESK, per germline. The CDR3 spells CASSRAGGHYGYTF. CDR3 coding DNA: TGTGCCAGCAGCCGGGCGGGGGGCCACTATGGCTACACCTTC.

The genes are TRBV19 and TRBJ1-5, with 7 bases that match TRBD1. Trimming removed 4 bases from V and 2 bases from J; junction bases left unmatched: 8. Per germline, CDR1 LNHDA and CDR2 SQIVND (reference sequence). The CDR3 spans 16 residues. The DNA of the CDR3 is TGTGCCAGTAGTAGGCTTGGGCAGGGGGGCAATCAGCCCCAGCATTTT. This encodes CASSRLGQGGNQPQHF.

The rearrangement links TRBV15 to TRBJ1-5, with D maybe TRBD1 (5 bases). CDR1 LNHNV and CDR2 YYDKDF come from the germline V gene (reference sequence). There are 16 residues in the CDR3. The ends were cut back, 0 bases at V and 6 bases at J, with 15 bases in the middle. The CDR3 region has the DNA TGTGCCACCAGCAGAGATAGGGCAGGGTCTATTCAGCCCCAGCATTTT. Amino acid sequence: CATSRDRAGSIQPQHF.

V is TRBV3-1 (or the pseudogene TRBV3-2) and J is TRBJ2-5, with D possibly TRBD2 on 6 matching bases. The CDR3 has 18 residues. The V and J ends lost 0 bases and 4 bases respectively, with 21 bases between them. The germline CDR1 and CDR2 sequences are LGHDT and YNNKEL (reference sequence). The CDR3 is CASSQELGGMGWGETQYF. The DNA for the CDR3 is TGTGCCAGCAGCCAAGAGCTTGGGGGGATGGGTTGGGGAGAGACCCAGTACTTC.

The rearrangement uses TRBV15 and TRBJ2-7; D is unclear. Germline CDR1 is LNHNV and CDR2 is YYDKDF (reference sequence). The germline V and J ends were trimmed by 0 bases and 0 bases, with 6 bases remaining between them. This CDR3 region has 14 residues. CDR3 sequence reads: CATSRDDTSYEQYF. CDR3 in DNA: TGTGCCACCAGCAGAGACGACACCTCCTACGAGCAGTACTTC.

This clone showed up just a few times. The chain links TRBV11-2 to TRBJ2-1; tentatively, D is TRBD1 (6 bases). Germline CDR1 SGHAT, CDR2 FQNNGV. V lost 4 bases and J lost 9, with 13 bases in between. This CDR3 has 13 amino acids. CDR3 DNA: TGTGCCAGCAGCTCCCGGGACACCCGTGAGCAGTTCTTC. It specifies CASSSRDTREQFF.

This clone was counted only a few times. The V and J genes are TRBV5-1 and TRBJ1-6; tentative D call: TRBD1 (6 bases). The V gene lost 2 bases and the J gene lost 7 bases, with 10 bases spanning the gap. Germline V gene data show CDR1 as SGHRS and CDR2 as YFSETQ. The CDR3 spans 14 residues. The CDR3 DNA follows: TGCGCCAGCAGCTTCGGGGGGCGGAATTCACCCCTCCACTTT. This codes for CASSFGGRNSPLHF.

The V call is TRBV3-1 (or the pseudogene TRBV3-2), the J call TRBJ2-2, with D perhaps matching TRBD2 (6 bases). Germline V CDR1 and CDR2: LGHDT, YNNKEL (reference sequence). V shed 6 bases and J shed 2 bases, with 16 bases lying between them. The CDR3 spans 16 residues. Written as DNA, the CDR3 is TGTGCCAGCAGTCGAGGAGCGGGCCCAAACACCGGGGAGCTGTTTTTT. Encoded protein: CASSRGAGPNTGELFF.

This clone was detected ten times or more. This chain uses TRBV5-6 with TRBJ1-6; D remains unclear. Germline values: CDR1 SGHDT, CDR2 YYEEEE. CDR3 length equals 14 residues. V lost 0 bases and J 6 bases, leaving 7 bases between the germline ends. The CDR3 DNA follows: TGTGCCAGCAGCTTGGTACACCCTAATTCACCCCTCCACTTT. Encoded protein: CASSLVHPNSPLHF.